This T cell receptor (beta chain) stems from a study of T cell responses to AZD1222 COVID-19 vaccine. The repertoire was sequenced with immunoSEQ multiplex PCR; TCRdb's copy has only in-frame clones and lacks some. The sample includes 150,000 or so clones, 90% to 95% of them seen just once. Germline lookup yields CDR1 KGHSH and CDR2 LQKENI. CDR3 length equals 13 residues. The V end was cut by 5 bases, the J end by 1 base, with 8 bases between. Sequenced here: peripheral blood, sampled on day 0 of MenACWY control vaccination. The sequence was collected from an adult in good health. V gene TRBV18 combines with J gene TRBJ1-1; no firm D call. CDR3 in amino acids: CASSEPGNTEAFF. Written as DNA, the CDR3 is TGTGCCAGCTCAGAACCAGGGAACACTGAAGCTTTCTTT.